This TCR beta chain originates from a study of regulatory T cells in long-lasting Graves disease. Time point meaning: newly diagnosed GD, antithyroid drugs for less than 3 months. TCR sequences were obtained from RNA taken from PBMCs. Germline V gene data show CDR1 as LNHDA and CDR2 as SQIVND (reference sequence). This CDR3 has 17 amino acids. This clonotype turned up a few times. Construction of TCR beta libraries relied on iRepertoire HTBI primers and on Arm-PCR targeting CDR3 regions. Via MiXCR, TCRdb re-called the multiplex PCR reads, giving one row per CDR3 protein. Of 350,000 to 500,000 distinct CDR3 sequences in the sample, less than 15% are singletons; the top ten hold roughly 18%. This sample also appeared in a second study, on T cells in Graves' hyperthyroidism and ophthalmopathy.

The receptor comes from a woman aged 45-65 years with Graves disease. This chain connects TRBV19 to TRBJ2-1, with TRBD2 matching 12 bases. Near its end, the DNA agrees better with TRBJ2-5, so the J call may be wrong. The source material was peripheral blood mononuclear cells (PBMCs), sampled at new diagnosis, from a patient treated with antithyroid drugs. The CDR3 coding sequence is TGTGCCAGTAGTCTACGACTAGCGGGAGAGATCCAGGAGACCCAGTACTTC. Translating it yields CASSLRLAGEIQETQYF.